This T cell receptor beta chain was identified during a study of PD-1 blockade in mismatch repair-deficient tumors. Across the whole study: Enrolled about 2012-2016, patients had progressing, pretreated mismatch repair-deficient cancers of 12 types. Study-wide results and limits: Rapid post-treatment expansion, then contraction, generally preceding radiologic response, marked tumor-resident clones.

Germline assignment: CDR1 SGDLS and CDR2 YYNGEE. CDR3 length: 15 residues. Losses at the gene ends were 6 bases for V and 2 bases for J; bases not matched to a gene: 8. All patients were mismatch repair deficient, assessed by either PCR or immunohistochemistry. The TCR-sequenced patients were a few responders to pembrolizumab. To note about this clone: Its specificity is unknown.

The assay was immunoSEQ multiplex PCR, and TCRdb's table has in-frame clones only and misses some. The data hold some 120,000 clones, with more than 70% observed a single time. The clonotype originates from an adult with mismatch repair-deficient cancer. The chain is built from TRBV9 and TRBJ1-3, with 7 nucleotides matching TRBD1. Sequences were derived from peripheral blood, sampled 70 to 73 weeks after starting pembrolizumab. The CDR3 sequence: CASTTTGDPGNTIYF. DNA for the CDR3: TGTGCCAGCACAACTACAGGGGACCCTGGAAACACCATATATTTT. The full variable domain, its missing parts supplied by reference TRBV9 and TRBJ1-3, is DSGVTQTPKHLITATGQRVTLRCSPRSGDLSVYWYQQSLDQGLQFLIQYYNGEERAKGNILERFSAQQFPDLHSELNLSSLELGDSALYFCASTTTGDPGNTIYFGEGSWLTVV.